These T cell receptor beta chains were read from a single sample in a study of OX40 agonist ivuxolimab in advanced cancers. Using immunoSEQ multiplex PCR, the repertoire was profiled, and TCRdb retains in-frame clones only, with some absent. The sample has approximately 32,000 clones, 84% seen once. Sequences were derived from CD4+ or CD8+ T cells sorted from blood, sampled in a trial of the OX40 agonist ivuxolimab. These receptors were collected from an adult with an advanced solid tumor such as melanoma, head and neck, liver or kidney cancer. Both conserved end residues are part of each CDR3. Fields, in order: V gene, J gene, D gene, CDR3 length, clone size, CDR3 DNA, CDR3 protein. D genes are given only for firm matches. Size is omitted from some rows. Given values are once, few, many or a class for expanded clones.

>TRBV27|TRBJ1-1|.|15|.
TGTGCCAGCAGTTTTAACTCGAAATTCAACACTGAAGCTTTCTTT
CASSFNSKFNTEAFF
>TRBV6-5|TRBJ2-7|TRBD1|14|.
TGTGCCAGCAGCCAACGACAGGGGTCCTACGAGCAGTACTTC
CASSQRQGSYEQYF
>TRBV27|TRBJ2-3|.|14|.
TGTGCCAGCAGTTTATGGACTGACACAGATACGCAGTATTTT
CASSLWTDTDTQYF
>TRBV29-1|TRBJ2-1|TRBD1|13|once
TGCAGCGTCGCAAACACAGGGGGCGATGAGCAGTTCTTC
CSVANTGGDEQFF
>TRBV4-1|TRBJ1-4|.|17|.
TGCGCCAGCAGCCAAGACGACCCCGGGACGGTTAATGAAAAACTGTTTTTT
CASSQDDPGTVNEKLFF
>TRBV6-5|TRBJ2-2|.|16|.
TGTGCCAGCAGTTATAGGGCAGGGCCGTACACCGGGGAGCTGTTTTTT
CASSYRAGPYTGELFF
>TRBV11-2|TRBJ2-1|.|14|.
TGTGCCAGCAGCTTAGGGGGGGAGTACAATGAGCAGTTCTTC
CASSLGGEYNEQFF
>TRBV27|TRBJ2-1|.|14|.
TGTGCCAGCAGTTTAGCCCGGGGGCGGAATGAGCAGTTCTTC
CASSLARGRNEQFF
>TRBV15|TRBJ2-3|TRBD2|16|.
TGTGCCACCAGCAGAGATCCCGCGGGGGACACAGATACGCAGTATTTT
CATSRDPAGDTDTQYF
>TRBV5-1|TRBJ1-5|.|13|.
TGCGCCAGCAGCTTGGGGGGGCAGGCGCCCCAGCATTTT
CASSLGGQAPQHF
>TRBV29-1|TRBJ2-1|.|10|.
TGCAGCGCTGTGGACAATGAGCAGTTCTTC
CSAVDNEQFF
>TRBV7-3|TRBJ2-3|.|13|.
TGTGCCAGCAGCTCCCGAAACACAGATACGCAGTATTTT
CASSSRNTDTQYF
>TRBV6-6|TRBJ2-1|.|13|.
TGTGCCAGCAGCCGGACCGATCTCAATGAGCAGTTCTTC
CASSRTDLNEQFF
>TRBV19|TRBJ2-5|.|14|few
TGTGCCAGTAGTGACCCCAACAGGGAAGAAACCCAGTACTTC
CASSDPNREETQYF
>TRBV7-2|TRBJ2-7|.|13|.
TGTGCCAGCAGCCTCGGACGGGACTACGAGCAGTACTTC
CASSLGRDYEQYF
>TRBV19|TRBJ2-3|.|10|.
TGTGCCAGTAGAGGGGATACGCAGTATTTT
CASRGDTQYF
>TRBV4-3|TRBJ2-1|TRBD2|14|once
TGCGCCAGCAGCCTACTGACTAGCAACAATGAGCAGTTCTTC
CASSLLTSNNEQFF
>TRBV5-6|TRBJ2-7|.|14|.
TGTGCCAGCAGCTCGGGACGGGTCTCCTACGAGCAGTACTTC
CASSSGRVSYEQYF
>TRBV30|TRBJ2-6|.|14|.
TGTGCCTGGAGCCCAGAAGCTGGGGCCAACGTCCTGACTTTC
CAWSPEAGANVLTF
>TRBV5-1|TRBJ2-3|.|16|.
TGCGCCAGCAGCCCCTTCATGACCTCTGGCACAGATACGCAGTATTTT
CASSPFMTSGTDTQYF
>TRBV7-8|TRBJ2-5|TRBD2|17|.
TGTGCCAGCAGCTTAGGACTAGCGGGCCTCCCGGGGGAGACCCAGTACTTC
CASSLGLAGLPGETQYF
>TRBV29-1|TRBJ2-5|.|11|.
TGCAGCGTTGGGGGTCAAGAGACCCAGTACTTC
CSVGGQETQYF
>TRBV6-5|TRBJ2-1|TRBD2|13|.
TGTGCCAGCAGTTCGCGGGAGAGGAATGAGCAGTTCTTC
CASSSRERNEQFF
>TRBV28|TRBJ2-1|.|14|.
TGTGCCAGCAGCGGGGAACAGGGAACTAACGAGCAGTTCTTC
CASSGEQGTNEQFF
>TRBV19|TRBJ2-1|.|18|.
TGTGCCAGTAGTATAGTGGGACGGGGCCTGGAGCAACCCAATGAGCAGTTCTTC
CASSIVGRGLEQPNEQFF
>TRBV6-5|TRBJ2-7|.|15|.
TGTGCCAGCAGACCTCGACGCGCTACCTACAACGAGCAGTACTTC
CASRPRRATYNEQYF
>TRBV28|TRBJ2-7|.|10|.
TGTGCCAGCAGTTTAGACGAGCAGTACTTC
CASSLDEQYF
>TRBV27|TRBJ2-7|TRBD1|14|.
TGTGCCAGCAGTTTTGGGACAGGGTCCGACGAGCAGTACTTC
CASSFGTGSDEQYF
>TRBV7-9|TRBJ2-1|TRBD2|16|once
TGTGCCAGCAGGCCTCGACTAGCGGGAGTTAACAATGAGCAGTTCTTC
CASRPRLAGVNNEQFF
>TRBV27|TRBJ1-1|TRBD1|12|.
TGTGCCAGCAGACCGCAGGGGGCTGAAGCTTTCTTT
CASRPQGAEAFF